This TCR beta chain was sequenced in a study of siplizumab effects on memory and regulatory T cells (dated by TCRdb to the late 2010s). General notes on the study: The study looked at the effect of siplizumab, an anti-CD2 antibody, on alloreactive T-cell subsets in allogeneic mixed lymphocyte reactions made from human PBMCs.

The germline V gene sets CDR1 to MNHNS and CDR2 to SASEGT. The CDR3 measures 16 amino acids from cysteine to phenylalanine. Only the CDR3 DNA is retained, 48 bases long and in frame from the first base. V drops 4 bases and J drops 0 bases, leaving 15 bases in between. As regards this clone: The specificity of this receptor is unknown. It has no much larger one-base neighbor in the sample; base qualities were not kept.

Sorted unstimulated T cells and proliferating T cells recovered from mixed lymphocyte reactions were subjected to TCRbeta CDR3 sequencing. Fresh whole blood from nine to eleven HLA-typed healthy donors was used to isolate PBMCs. Library preparation employed the immunoSEQ multiplex PCR assay. Each sample had roughly 90,000 TCR templates assayed by the deep sequencing platform. Genomic DNA extracted from sorted T cells was used for TCRbeta CDR3 sequencing. As for the original processing: The R programming language was used for clonal analysis of TCRbeta CDR3 data. Comparing unstimulated samples against CFSE-low samples taken after the reaction was how alloreactive CD4+ and CD8+ clones were defined. Regulatory or non-regulatory origin of alloreactive CD4+ clones was assigned by matching sequences to the sorted unstimulated Treg and non-Treg repertoires. TCRdb holds this immuneACCESS table with in-frame rearrangements only. Some clones are missing; in checked studies, unresolved V genes explain under half, and the rest has no known cause. The V and J calls and the clone size are those of that table, but D and trimming were determined from the DNA. The sample data list about 100,000 clones, and roughly 92% of these were observed just once. Jointly, the top ten make up roughly 1% of the sample.

Overall results and qualifications from the work: Siplizumab significantly lowered the cumulative frequency of alloreactive sequences that could be traced to unstimulated CD4+ memory T cells. The suppressive function of proliferating Tregs from siplizumab cultures was not functionally confirmed. A naive or memory phenotype could not be assigned to roughly 80-95% of proliferating CD4+ or CD8+ clones. Compared with memory T cells, unstimulated naive T cells appeared more diverse, and naive cells seemed to make a substantial contribution to the alloresponse. Of the alloreactive CD4+ clones that could be mapped, the Treg-derived share averaged approximately 67% with siplizumab compared with 25% to 30% in control reactions. Sequences below about 10^-5 frequency were poorly captured, so only a minor fraction of alloreactive clones could be mapped to unstimulated subsets.

The chain employs TRBV6-1 and TRBJ1-1; possibly the D gene is TRBD1, per 6 matching bases. The sequenced sample consisted of CD4+ T cells sorted from blood. This sequence was found in a human donor in good health. The nucleotides are TGTGCCAGCAGTGGCCCGGGACAAATTATGAACACTGAAGCTTTCTTT. Translated, it gives CASSGPGQIMNTEAFF.